Below, 15 T cell receptor beta chains from the same sample are listed, as sequenced in a study of blood T cell repertoires in COVID-19 (dated by TCRdb to 2020 to 2022). The receptor library was made with the immunoSEQ multiplex PCR assay. The table comes from immuneACCESS by way of TCRdb, which keeps in-frame sequences with V and J called. Part of the clones is missing from these tables; in studies checked, under half for an unresolved V gene and the rest for unknown reasons. This sample gives about 180,000 clones in total; 89% of them show up just once. The top ten clonotypes cover around 2% of the sample. The sequenced material came from PBMCs or T cells enriched from blood (not recorded which). The source is a woman aged 40 to 50 with acute COVID-19.

The rearrangement links TRBV5-1 to TRBJ2-3, with 9 nucleotides matching TRBD1. Germline V gene data show CDR1 as SGHRS and CDR2 as YFSETQ. Trimming at V came to 5 bases and at J to 4 bases, leaving 8 bases not matched to a gene. The CDR3 sequence is 15 residues long. The CDR3 protein is CASSLWGQGPDTQYF. The CDR3 bases are TGCGCCAGCAGTTTGTGGGGACAGGGACCAGATACGCAGTATTTT. Full variable domain (rest looked up from reference TRBV5-1 and TRBJ2-3): KAGVTQTPRYLIKTRGQQVTLSCSPISGHRSVSWYQQTPGQGLQFLFEYFSETQRNKGNFPGRFSGRQFSNSRSEMNVSTLELGDSALYLCASSLWGQGPDTQYFGPGTRLTVL.

This chain links TRBV2 with TRBJ1-4, with D tentatively TRBD1 (6 bases). The CDR3 is 19 residues long. Trimming removed 4 bases from V and 0 bases from J, with 21 bases in between. Germline loops: CDR1 SNHLY, CDR2 FYNNEI. CDR3 nucleotides: TGTGCCAGCAGTGGCACGACAGGTCGGATAACTGCAACTAATGAAAAACTGTTTTTT. Protein: CASSGTTGRITATNEKLFF.

The rearrangement uses TRBV28 and TRBJ1-1; 7 nucleotides match TRBD1. Germline V lookup: CDR1 MDHEN, CDR2 SYDVKM. V gave up 5 bases and J gave up 5 bases; unmatched junction bases: 11. There are 15 residues in the CDR3. The CDR3 here is CASSPARQGGTEAFF. CDR3 bases: TGTGCCAGCAGTCCCGCTCGACAGGGAGGAACTGAAGCTTTCTTT.

The rearrangement links TRBV6-5 to TRBJ1-2; 8 bases are a match to TRBD1. The CDR3 loop spans 15 amino acids. Looked up from germline, CDR1 is MNHEY and CDR2 is SVGAGI. The V segment lost 6 bases and the J segment 7 bases; nucleotides outside the gene matches: 13. Here the CDR3 reads CASSQTGGLVAGYTF. The CDR3 DNA reads TGTGCCAGCAGCCAAACAGGGGGGTTAGTGGCTGGCTACACCTTC.

This rearrangement joins TRBV7-2 to TRBJ2-3; perhaps TRBD1 as D (5 bases). Trimming left V 0 bases short and J 4 bases short, with 11 bases between. CDR3 length equals 15 residues. The germline CDR1 and CDR2 sequences are SGHTA and FQGNSA. The DNA of the CDR3 is TGTGCCAGCAGCTTAGCAGGGGATGGGGCAGATACGCAGTATTTT. Protein product: CASSLAGDGADTQYF.

The chain links TRBV2 to TRBJ2-4, with D possibly being TRBD2 (5 bases). Germline V gene data show CDR1 as SNHLY and CDR2 as FYNNEI. The CDR3 consists of 13 residues. Trimming stripped 6 bases from V and 7 bases from J, with 13 bases between. The CDR3 region is CASSQSPGNIQYF. CDR3 bases: TGTGCCAGCAGCCAAAGCCCGGGGAACATTCAGTACTTC. Looking up the rest from reference TRBV2 and TRBJ2-4 gives the full variable domain: EPEVTQTPSHQVTQMGQEVILRCVPISNHLYFYWYRQILGQKVEFLVSFYNNEISEKSEIFDDQFSVERPDGSNFTLKIRSTKLEDSAMYFCASSQSPGNIQYFGAGTRLSVL.

The CDR3 loop reads CASSLWLAGDGEQFF. The CDR3 DNA sequence: TGTGCCAGCAGCTTATGGTTAGCGGGGGATGGTGAGCAGTTCTTC. The chain has TRBV11-2 and TRBJ2-1, with 9 bases identical to TRBD2. Germline V gene data show CDR1 as SGHAT and CDR2 as FQNNGV. J gave up 9 bases and V 2 bases, and 8 bases lay outside the gene matches. The CDR3 sequence is 15 residues long.

The gene calls are TRBV7-9 and TRBJ2-6; a possible D gene is TRBD1 (6 bases). The CDR3 is 15 residues long. Germline values: CDR1 SEHNR, CDR2 FQNEAQ (reference sequence). V was cut by 6 bases and J by 0 bases, with 9 bases left in between. The CDR3 DNA sequence: TGTGCCAGCAGTACGGACAGCTCTGGGGCCAACGTCCTGACTTTC. The encoded protein is CASSTDSSGANVLTF. Together with reference TRBV7-9 and TRBJ2-6, the CDR3 gives the full variable domain: DTGVSQNPRHKITKRGQNVTFRCDPISEHNRLYWYRQTLGQGPEFLTYFQNEAQLEKSRLLSDRFSAERPKGSFSTLEIQRTEQGDSAMYLCASSTDSSGANVLTFGAGSRLTVL.

The V gene is TRBV6-5, the J gene TRBJ1-6; possibly TRBD1 for D (6 bases). Germline V gives CDR1 MNHEY, CDR2 SVGAGI. The length of the CDR3 is 13 residues. Trimming cost V 7 bases and J 5 bases, with 9 bases left between them. The CDR3 is CASNRADNSPLHF. The DNA of the CDR3 is TGTGCCAGCAACAGGGCGGATAATTCACCCCTCCACTTT.

CDR3 nucleotide sequence: TGTGCCAGTTTCGGGACAACCCGTTGGTTCTTC. Its translation is CASFGTTRWFF. The chain links TRBV6-1 to TRBJ2-1, with D possibly TRBD1 on 6 matching bases. Between the trimmed V and J ends, which lost 9 bases and 15 bases, there was a span of 18 bases. The CDR3 runs to 11 residues. Germline CDR1 and CDR2: MNHNS and SASEGT.

This CDR3 is CASSADGTGTDEQFF. In DNA form, the CDR3 reads TGTGCCAGCAGCGCCGATGGGACAGGGACGGATGAGCAGTTCTTC. The chain has TRBV9 and TRBJ2-1; 9 positions agree with TRBD1. V was pared by 3 bases and J by 8 bases, with 9 bases of the junction left unmatched. CDR1 is SGDLS, CDR2 YYNGEE, per germline. CDR3 length: 15 residues. The entire variable domain, with the rest obtained from reference TRBV9 and TRBJ2-1, is as follows: DSGVTQTPKHLITATGQRVTLRCSPRSGDLSVYWYQQSLDQGLQFLIQYYNGEERAKGNILERFSAQQFPDLHSELNLSSLELGDSALYFCASSADGTGTDEQFFGPGTRLTVL.

This chain uses TRBV6-2 or TRBV6-3 with TRBJ2-7; tentative D call: TRBD1 (6 bases). The V gene's germline CDR1 is MNHEY and CDR2 SVGEGT. V gave up 0 bases and J gave up 7 bases, with 25 bases separating them. The CDR3 is made up of 18 amino acids. The CDR3 spells CASSYSRGRTAASREQYF. The CDR3 DNA reads TGTGCCAGCAGTTACTCGAGGGGAAGGACAGCCGCTTCAAGGGAGCAGTACTTC.

The chain is built from TRBV9 and TRBJ2-5; TRBD2 is a possible D gene (6 bases). Germline loops: CDR1 SGDLS, CDR2 YYNGEE. Deletions cut 3 bases from V and 2 bases from J, with 11 bases between. This CDR3 spans 14 amino acids. CDR3 DNA: TGTGCCAGCAGCGGGGGAGGCCCACAAGAGACCCAGTACTTC. Its protein product is CASSGGGPQETQYF.

The chain recombines TRBV7-2 with TRBJ2-3; D uncertain. Germline V gene lookup returns CDR1 SGHTA and CDR2 FQGNSA. The CDR3 spans 11 residues. V lost 5 bases and J lost 5, with 5 bases in between. The CDR3 sequence: CASSVIDTQYF. CDR3 sequence (DNA): TGTGCCAGCAGCGTAATAGATACGCAGTATTTT.

V is TRBV25-1 and J is TRBJ1-3; 7 bases match TRBD1. The V and J ends lost 7 bases and 2 bases, in that order; junction bases with no gene match: 2. The CDR3 runs 13 residues. Germline loops: CDR1 MGHDK, CDR2 SYGVNS. The CDR3 DNA reads TGTGCCAGCACTGGGACAGCTGGAAACACCATATATTTT. It codes for CASTGTAGNTIYF.